These 10 T cell receptor beta chains originate from one sample sequenced in a study of blood T cells in healthy people across ages (dated by TCRdb to between 2014 and 2017). Library construction relied on 5' RACE. These reads were obtained on an Illumina HiSeq 2500. A second PCR of about 6 to 11 cycles was performed with a sample-barcoded 5' primer and a J-beta primer mix. The public reads were quality trimmed at Q25 with fastp and then assembled into clones with MiXCR by TCRdb, keeping productive beta chains. Rows merge per CDR3 protein into single entries with the most common DNA and genes. Recorded for this sample are 870,000 or so distinct CDR3 sequences; about 28% of them occurred a single time. The ten largest account for 15% to 20% of the sample. The sequenced sample consisted of blood. The receptors come from a woman older than 75 in good health.

This clonotype came up many times. The genes are TRBV6-1 and TRBJ2-6; D remains unclear. CDR1 MNHNS and CDR2 SASEGT come from the germline V gene. This CDR3 region has 15 residues. V was shortened by 1 base and J by 0 bases, with 4 bases between the two germline ends. As DNA, the CDR3 is TGTGCCAGCAGTGAAGACCTCTCTGGGGCCAACGTCCTGACTTTC. Protein product: CASSEDLSGANVLTF.

This clonotype was counted at least ten times. The J gene is TRBJ2-3, the V gene TRBV14; perhaps D is TRBD1 or TRBD2 (5 bases each). Germline V gene data show CDR1 as SGHDN and CDR2 as FVKESK. Between the trimmed V and J ends, which lost 6 bases and 5 bases, there was a span of 12 bases. The CDR3 is made up of 13 amino acids. The CDR3 region is CASSSGTIDTQYF. The CDR3 DNA follows: TGTGCCAGCAGTTCCGGGACCATAGATACGCAGTATTTT.

This chain links TRBV27 with TRBJ2-5; tentatively, D is TRBD1 (6 bases). Trimming shortened V by 6 bases and J by 11 bases, and 22 bases separated the two germline ends. This CDR3 spans 14 amino acids. The germline V gene has CDR1 MNHEY and CDR2 SMNVEV (reference sequence). CDR3 sequence reads: CASSTGLSYNEQYF. CDR3 DNA sequence: TGTGCCAGCAGCACAGGGCTATCCTACAATGAGCAGTACTTC.

A note on this clonotype: Possible read error: a much larger clone is one base away. The chain carries TRBV4-3 and TRBJ2-1; D is unresolved. This CDR3 comprises 15 residues. The V end was cut by 3 bases, the J end by 5 bases, with 14 bases between. Germline V lookup: CDR1 LGHNA, CDR2 YSLEER. The CDR3, as DNA: TGCGCCAGCAGCCAGGCTTCTGGACGCGACAATGAGCAGTTCTTC. It codes for CASSQASGRDNEQFF.

The rearrangement joins TRBV12-3 or TRBV12-4 to TRBJ2-1; TRBD1 matches 8 bases. CDR3 length: 13 amino acids. The trim removed 6 bases at V and 8 bases at J, leaving 6 bases unmatched. This CDR3 is CASRPTGADEQFF. For the CDR3, the DNA is TGTGCCAGCAGACCGACAGGGGCGGATGAGCAGTTCTTC.

This clonotype turned up a few times. A much larger clone lies a single base off, so this may be a read error. CDR3 region: CSVGSFSYGQYF. CDR3 in DNA: TGCAGCGTTGGTTCTTTTTCCTACGGGCAGTACTTC. V is TRBV29-1 and J is TRBJ2-7; D is uncertain. The CDR3 extends over 12 amino acids. The germline V gene encodes CDR1 SQVTM and CDR2 ANQGSEA.

Comment on this clonotype: A read error may be the cause here, since a much bigger clone is one base away. This rearrangement joins TRBV7-2 to TRBJ2-1, with D possibly matching TRBD1 (7 bases). The CDR3 contains 14 residues. The germline V gene has CDR1 SGHTA and CDR2 FQGNSA. The V and J ends lost 8 bases and 10 bases respectively, with 21 bases between them. The CDR3 loop is CASRSGGKTGEQFF. CDR3 nucleotides: TGTGCCAGCCGCTCCGGGGGAAAGACAGGGGAGCAGTTCTTC.

There are many counts of this clonotype. The chain has TRBV24-1 and TRBJ2-5; maybe TRBD1 (6 bases). This CDR3 spans 12 amino acids. Germline values: CDR1 KGHDR, CDR2 SFDVKD. Trimming left V 2 bases short and J 10 bases short, with 10 bases between. The CDR3 nucleotides read TGTGCCACCAGTGATTCCCGACAGGTCCAGTACTTC. The encoded protein is CATSDSRQVQYF.

This clonotype was seen only once. The chain joins TRBV12-3 or TRBV12-4 to TRBJ2-7; D remains ambiguous. Trimming removed 3 bases from V and 6 bases from J, with 9 bases in between. The CDR3 runs 12 residues. The CDR3 is CASSFGCTEQYF. Written as DNA, the CDR3 is TGTGCCAGCAGTTTCGGGTGTACCGAGCAGTACTTC.

The chain couples TRBV7-2 to TRBJ2-7; D gene uncertain. Deletions cut 5 bases from V and 4 bases from J, with 18 bases between. The CDR3 sequence is 15 residues long. Looked up from germline, CDR1 is SGHTA and CDR2 is FQGNSA. CDR3 coding DNA: TGTGCCAGCAGCCTACGACTTTTTCTTCCTTACGAGCAGTACTTC. This translates into CASSLRLFLPYEQYF.